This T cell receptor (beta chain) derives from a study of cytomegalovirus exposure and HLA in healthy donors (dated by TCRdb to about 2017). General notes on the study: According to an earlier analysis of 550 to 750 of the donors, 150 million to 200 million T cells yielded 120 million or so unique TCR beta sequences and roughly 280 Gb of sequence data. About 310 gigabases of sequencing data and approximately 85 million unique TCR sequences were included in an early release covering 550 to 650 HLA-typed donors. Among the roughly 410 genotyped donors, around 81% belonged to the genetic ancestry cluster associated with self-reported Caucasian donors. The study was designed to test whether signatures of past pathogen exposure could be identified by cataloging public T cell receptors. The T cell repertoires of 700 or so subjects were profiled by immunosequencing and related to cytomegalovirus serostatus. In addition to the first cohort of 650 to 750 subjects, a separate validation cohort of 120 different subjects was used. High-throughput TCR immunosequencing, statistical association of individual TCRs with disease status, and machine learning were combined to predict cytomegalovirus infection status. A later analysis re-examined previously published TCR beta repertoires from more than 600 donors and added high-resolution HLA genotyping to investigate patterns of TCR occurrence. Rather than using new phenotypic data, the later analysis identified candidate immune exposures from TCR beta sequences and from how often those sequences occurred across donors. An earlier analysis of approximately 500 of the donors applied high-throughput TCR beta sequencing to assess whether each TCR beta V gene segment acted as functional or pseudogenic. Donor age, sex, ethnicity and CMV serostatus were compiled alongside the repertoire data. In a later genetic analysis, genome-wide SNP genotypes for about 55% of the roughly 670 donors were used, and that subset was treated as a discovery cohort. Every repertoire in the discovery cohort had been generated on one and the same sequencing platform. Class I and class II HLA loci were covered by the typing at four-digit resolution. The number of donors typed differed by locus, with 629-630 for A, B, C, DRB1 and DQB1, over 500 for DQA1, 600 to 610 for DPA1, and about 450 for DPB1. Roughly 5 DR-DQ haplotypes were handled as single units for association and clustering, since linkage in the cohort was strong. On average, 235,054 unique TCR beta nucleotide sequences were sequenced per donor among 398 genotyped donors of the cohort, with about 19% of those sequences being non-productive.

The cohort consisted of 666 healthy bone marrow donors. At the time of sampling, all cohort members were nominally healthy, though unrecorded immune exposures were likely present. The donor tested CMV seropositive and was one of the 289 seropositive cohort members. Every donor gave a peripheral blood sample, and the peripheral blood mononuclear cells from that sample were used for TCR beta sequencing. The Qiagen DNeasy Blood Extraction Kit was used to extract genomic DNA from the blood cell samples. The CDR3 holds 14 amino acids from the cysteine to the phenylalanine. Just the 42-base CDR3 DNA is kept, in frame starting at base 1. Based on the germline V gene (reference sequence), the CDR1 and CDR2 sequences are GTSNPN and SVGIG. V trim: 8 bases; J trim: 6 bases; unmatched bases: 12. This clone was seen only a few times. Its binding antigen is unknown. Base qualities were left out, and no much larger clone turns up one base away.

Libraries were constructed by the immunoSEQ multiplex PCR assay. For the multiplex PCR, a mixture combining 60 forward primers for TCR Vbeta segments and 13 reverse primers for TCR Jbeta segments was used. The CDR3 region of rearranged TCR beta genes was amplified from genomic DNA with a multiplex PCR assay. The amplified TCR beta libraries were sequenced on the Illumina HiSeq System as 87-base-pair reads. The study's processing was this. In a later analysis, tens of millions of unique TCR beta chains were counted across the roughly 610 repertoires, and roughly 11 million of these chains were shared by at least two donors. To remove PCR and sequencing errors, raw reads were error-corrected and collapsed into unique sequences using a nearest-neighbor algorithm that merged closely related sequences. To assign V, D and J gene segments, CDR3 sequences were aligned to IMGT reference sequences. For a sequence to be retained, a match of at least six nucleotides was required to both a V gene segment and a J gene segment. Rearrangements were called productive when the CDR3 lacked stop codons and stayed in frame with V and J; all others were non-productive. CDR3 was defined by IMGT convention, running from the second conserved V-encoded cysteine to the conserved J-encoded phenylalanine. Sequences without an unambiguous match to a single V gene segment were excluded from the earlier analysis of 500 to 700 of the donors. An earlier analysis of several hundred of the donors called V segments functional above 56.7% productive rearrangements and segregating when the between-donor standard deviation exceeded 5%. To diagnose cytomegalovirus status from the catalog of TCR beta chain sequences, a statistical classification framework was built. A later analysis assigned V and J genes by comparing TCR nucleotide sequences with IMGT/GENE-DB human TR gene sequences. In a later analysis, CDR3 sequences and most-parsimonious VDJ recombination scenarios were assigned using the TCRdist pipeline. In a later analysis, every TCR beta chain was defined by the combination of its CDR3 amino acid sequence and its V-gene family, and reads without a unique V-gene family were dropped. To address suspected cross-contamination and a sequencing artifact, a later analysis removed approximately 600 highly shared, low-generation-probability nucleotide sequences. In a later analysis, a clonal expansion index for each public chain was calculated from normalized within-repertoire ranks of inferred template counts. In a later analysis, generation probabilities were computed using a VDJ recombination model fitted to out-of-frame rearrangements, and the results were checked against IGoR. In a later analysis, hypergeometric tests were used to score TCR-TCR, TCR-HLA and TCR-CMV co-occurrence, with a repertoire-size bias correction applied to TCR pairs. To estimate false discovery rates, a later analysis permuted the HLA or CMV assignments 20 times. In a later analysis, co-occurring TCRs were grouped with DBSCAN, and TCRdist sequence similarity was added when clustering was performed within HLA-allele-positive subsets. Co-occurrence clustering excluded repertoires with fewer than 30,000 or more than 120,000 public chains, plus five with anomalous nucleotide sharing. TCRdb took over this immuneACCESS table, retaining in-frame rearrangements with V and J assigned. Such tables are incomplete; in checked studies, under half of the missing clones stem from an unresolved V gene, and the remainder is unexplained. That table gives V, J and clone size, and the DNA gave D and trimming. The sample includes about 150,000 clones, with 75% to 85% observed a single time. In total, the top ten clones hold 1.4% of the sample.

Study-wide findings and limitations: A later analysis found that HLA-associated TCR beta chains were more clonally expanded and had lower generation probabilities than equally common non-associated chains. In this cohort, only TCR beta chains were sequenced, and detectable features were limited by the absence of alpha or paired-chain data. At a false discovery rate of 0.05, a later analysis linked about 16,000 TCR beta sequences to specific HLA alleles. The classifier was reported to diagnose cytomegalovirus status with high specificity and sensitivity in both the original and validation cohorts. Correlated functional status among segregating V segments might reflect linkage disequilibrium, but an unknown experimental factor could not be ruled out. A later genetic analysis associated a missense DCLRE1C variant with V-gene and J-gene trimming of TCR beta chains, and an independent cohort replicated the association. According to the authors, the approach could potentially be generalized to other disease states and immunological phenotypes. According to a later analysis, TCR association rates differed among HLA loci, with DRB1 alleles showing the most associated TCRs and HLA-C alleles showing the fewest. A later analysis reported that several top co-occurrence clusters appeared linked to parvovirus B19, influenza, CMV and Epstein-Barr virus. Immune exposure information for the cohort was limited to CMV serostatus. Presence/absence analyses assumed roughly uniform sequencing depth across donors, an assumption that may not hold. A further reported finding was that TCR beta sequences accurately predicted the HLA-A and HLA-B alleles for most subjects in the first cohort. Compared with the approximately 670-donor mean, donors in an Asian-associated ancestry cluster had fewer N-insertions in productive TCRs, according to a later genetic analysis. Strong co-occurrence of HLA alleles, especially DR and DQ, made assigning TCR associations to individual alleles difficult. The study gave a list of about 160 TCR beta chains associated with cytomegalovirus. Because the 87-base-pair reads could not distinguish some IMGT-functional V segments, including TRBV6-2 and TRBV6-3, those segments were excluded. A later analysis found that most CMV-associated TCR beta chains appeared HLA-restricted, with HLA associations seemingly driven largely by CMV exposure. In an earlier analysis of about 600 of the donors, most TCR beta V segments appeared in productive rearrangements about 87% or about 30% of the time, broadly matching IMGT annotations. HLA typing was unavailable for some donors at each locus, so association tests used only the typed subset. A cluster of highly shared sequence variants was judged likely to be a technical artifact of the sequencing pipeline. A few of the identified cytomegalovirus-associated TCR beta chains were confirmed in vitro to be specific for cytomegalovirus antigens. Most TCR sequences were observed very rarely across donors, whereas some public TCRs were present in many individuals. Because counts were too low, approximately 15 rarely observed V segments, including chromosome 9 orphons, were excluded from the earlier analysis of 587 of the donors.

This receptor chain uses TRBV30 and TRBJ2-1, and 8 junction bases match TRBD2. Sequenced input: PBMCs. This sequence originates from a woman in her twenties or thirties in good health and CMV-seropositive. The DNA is TGTGCCAACTCTCCGGGACTAGGCCCCAATGAGCAGTTCTTC. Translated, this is CANSPGLGPNEQFF.